This is a list of T cell receptor beta chains from one sample in a study of PD-1 blockade in mismatch repair-deficient tumors. Generated by immunoSEQ multiplex PCR, the TCRdb table keeps only in-frame clones and is missing some. The table lists about 84,000 clones, roughly 80% of them singletons. This material consisted of peripheral blood, taken 12 weeks after starting pembrolizumab. These receptor sequences come from an adult with mismatch repair-deficient cancer. The CDR3 runs from the conserved cysteine through the conserved F or W. A D gene is named only where the DNA matches it firmly. Some rows mark clone size as missing; the rest say once, few, many or name a class of expanded clone.

-	TRBV5-6	14	TRBJ1-5	TRBD1	CASSLGTGMKPQHF	TGTGCCAGCAGCTTAGGGACAGGGATGAAGCCCCAGCATTTT
many	TRBV2	13	TRBJ2-5	-	CASNGAGQETQYF	TGTGCCAGCAACGGGGCGGGGCAAGAGACCCAGTACTTC
once	TRBV6-5	15	TRBJ2-1	TRBD2	CASSYAGLAGGEQFF	TGTGCCAGCAGTTACGCGGGACTAGCCGGTGGTGAGCAGTTCTTC
once	TRBV11-2	13	TRBJ2-7	-	CASNGNYRDEQYF	TGTGCCAGCAACGGTAACTACAGGGACGAGCAGTACTTC
-	TRBV25-1	13	TRBJ1-1	-	CASRGLGYTEAFF	TGTGCCAGCCGGGGTTTAGGTTACACTGAAGCTTTCTTT
-	TRBV6-5	14	TRBJ2-1	-	CASSYSGGGHEQFF	TGTGCCAGCAGTTACTCGGGCGGCGGGCATGAGCAGTTCTTC
-	TRBV4-2	19	TRBJ2-7	TRBD2	CASSQETAGGPIRHLEQYF	TGTGCCAGCAGCCAAGAGACCGCGGGAGGGCCAATACGACATCTCGAGCAGTACTTC
-	TRBV6-5	14	TRBJ1-1	TRBD1	CASSDQGENTEAFF	TGTGCCAGCAGCGACCAGGGGGAGAACACTGAAGCTTTCTTT
few	TRBV28	12	TRBJ2-7	-	CASRKDSYEQYF	TGTGCCAGCAGGAAGGACAGTTACGAGCAGTACTTC
few	TRBV19	13	TRBJ1-1	-	CASSDQGNTEAFF	TGTGCCAGTAGTGACCAGGGCAACACTGAAGCTTTCTTT
-	TRBV28	15	TRBJ2-3	-	CASSFTYSGTDTQYF	TGTGCCAGCAGTTTTACCTACAGTGGCACAGATACGCAGTATTTT
-	TRBV7-3	14	TRBJ1-1	-	CASSLRAVNTEAFF	TGTGCCAGCAGCTTACGAGCGGTGAACACTGAAGCTTTCTTT
-	TRBV6-5	15	TRBJ2-7	-	CASSQDPRSSYEQYF	TGTGCCAGCAGCCAGGACCCCAGGAGCTCCTACGAGCAGTACTTC
-	TRBV18	15	TRBJ2-7	-	CASSQAGEHPYEQYF	TGTGCCAGCTCCCAAGCCGGGGAGCACCCCTACGAGCAGTACTTC
-	TRBV5-6	13	TRBJ2-5	-	CASSSRQKETQYF	TGTGCCAGCAGCTCCCGACAGAAAGAGACCCAGTACTTC
-	TRBV6-6	12	TRBJ2-7	-	CASSPSDYEQYF	TGTGCCAGCAGTCCTAGCGACTACGAGCAGTACTTC
-	TRBV29-1	11	TRBJ1-1	-	CSVGVNTEAFF	TGCAGCGTTGGAGTGAACACTGAAGCTTTCTTT
-	TRBV15	18	TRBJ1-2	TRBD1	CATSRDGPLGQGNYGYTF	TGTGCCACCAGCAGAGATGGCCCTTTGGGACAGGGGAACTATGGCTACACCTTC
once	TRBV10-3	16	TRBJ1-1	TRBD1	CAIRPGQGDRNTEAFF	TGTGCCATCAGACCGGGACAGGGGGACCGAAACACTGAAGCTTTCTTT
few	TRBV4-1	16	TRBJ2-3	-	CASSPILTRLADTQYF	TGCGCCAGCAGCCCGATTCTGACCCGGCTGGCAGATACGCAGTATTTT
-	TRBV5-1	15	TRBJ2-3	-	CASSSVTANTDTQYF	TGCGCCAGCAGCTCTGTTACGGCTAACACAGATACGCAGTATTTT
-	TRBV10-3	13	TRBJ1-2	-	CAISDPNAGGYTF	TGTGCCATCAGTGACCCGAATGCTGGTGGCTACACCTTC
few	TRBV29-1	12	TRBJ1-2	-	CSVGTDLYGYTF	TGCAGCGTTGGGACAGACCTCTATGGCTACACCTTC
-	TRBV27	16	TRBJ1-2	-	CASSPSPGGAFYGYTF	TGTGCCAGCAGCCCATCCCCTGGGGGGGCGTTCTATGGCTACACCTTC
-	TRBV7-2	15	TRBJ2-3	-	CASSLGRRVTDTQYF	TGTGCCAGCAGCTTAGGGAGGAGGGTCACAGATACGCAGTATTTT
-	TRBV11-2	16	TRBJ1-2	-	CASSLNGKGGTSGYTF	TGTGCCAGCAGCTTAAATGGGAAAGGGGGTACCTCTGGCTACACCTTC
-	TRBV5-1	16	TRBJ2-1	TRBD2	CASRGGRPSSYNEQFF	TGCGCCAGCAGGGGCGGGAGGCCGAGCTCCTACAATGAGCAGTTCTTC
-	TRBV18	13	TRBJ1-2	-	CASSEAPGYGYTF	TGTGCCAGCTCAGAGGCTCCGGGGTATGGCTACACCTTC
once	TRBV29-1	13	TRBJ2-7	-	CSGRGAKGNEQYF	TGCAGCGGCAGGGGGGCTAAAGGTAACGAGCAGTACTTC
-	TRBV19	15	TRBJ1-1	-	CASSTPGKGDTEAFF	TGTGCCAGTAGTACCCCTGGGAAGGGGGACACTGAAGCTTTCTTT